This TCR beta chain was identified in a study of T cell changes during pregnancy in multiple sclerosis. The CDR3 loop spans 18 amino acids. Deletions cut 4 bases from V and 0 bases from J, with 22 bases between. CDR1 and CDR2 from the germline V gene are SGHNT and YYREEE (reference sequence). TCRdb keeps only in-frame clones here, not all; method: immunoSEQ multiplex PCR. The sample includes around 48,000 clones, roughly 92% of them seen just once. The sequences come from CD4+ T cells from peripheral blood mononuclear cells, collected in the third trimester of pregnancy. This chain joins TRBV5-4 and TRBJ1-1; perhaps TRBD1 as D (5 bases). The clonotype comes from a female donor with multiple sclerosis, enrolled in a pregnancy study. CDR3 DNA sequence: TGTGCCAGCAGCCGGACGGGTGTGTGGCGGGGGATGAACACTGAAGCTTTCTTT. Residues: CASSRTGVWRGMNTEAFF. The full variable domain, completed using reference TRBV5-4 and TRBJ1-1, is ETGVTQSPTHLIKTRGQQVTLRCSSQSGHNTVSWYQQALGQGPQFIFQYYREEENGRGNFPPRFSGLQFPNYSSELNVNALELDDSALYLCASSRTGVWRGMNTEAFFGQGTRLTVV.